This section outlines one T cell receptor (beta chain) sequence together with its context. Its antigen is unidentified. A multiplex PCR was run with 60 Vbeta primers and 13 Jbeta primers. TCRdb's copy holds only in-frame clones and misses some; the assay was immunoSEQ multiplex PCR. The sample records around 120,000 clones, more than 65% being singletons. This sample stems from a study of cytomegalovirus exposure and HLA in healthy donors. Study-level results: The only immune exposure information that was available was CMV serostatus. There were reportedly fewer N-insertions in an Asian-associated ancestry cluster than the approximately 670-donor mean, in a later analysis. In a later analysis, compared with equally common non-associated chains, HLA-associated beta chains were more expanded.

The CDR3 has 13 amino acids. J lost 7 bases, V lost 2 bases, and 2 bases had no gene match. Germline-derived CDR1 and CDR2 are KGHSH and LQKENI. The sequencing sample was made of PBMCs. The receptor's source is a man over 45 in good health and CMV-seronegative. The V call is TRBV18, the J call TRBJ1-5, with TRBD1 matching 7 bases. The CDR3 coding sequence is TGTGCCAGCTCACCAGGGACAGAACAGCCCCAGCATTTT. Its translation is CASSPGTEQPQHF. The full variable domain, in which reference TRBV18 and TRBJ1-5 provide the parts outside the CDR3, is NAGVMQNPRHLVRRRGQEARLRCSPMKGHSHVYWYRQLPEEGLKFMVYLQKENIIDESGMPKERFSAEFPKEGPSILRIQQVVRGDSAAYFCASSPGTEQPQHFGDGTRLSIL.